What follows is one TCR beta chain and its context. Its antigen is not identified. Germline CDR1 and CDR2: MNHNY and SVGAGI (reference sequence). The CDR3 extends over 15 amino acids. V was cut by 2 bases and J by 4 bases, with 9 bases left in between. The data were obtained in a study of cytomegalovirus exposure and HLA in healthy donors. General study results and limits: What a later analysis showed was that several of the most significant clusters appeared linked to common viral pathogens. A few chains tied to CMV proved CMV antigen-specific in vitro.

Use of 60 Vbeta and 13 Jbeta primers characterized the PCR. Clones were sequenced by immunoSEQ multiplex PCR, and TCRdb holds only the in-frame ones, with some missing. The sample has about 230,000 clones, about 85% seen once. This chain links TRBV6-6 with TRBJ1-6, with D perhaps TRBD1 (6 bases). The TCR originated in a girl aged 2 to 9 in good health and CMV-seronegative. The sequencing input was PBMCs. CDR3: CASSYGGHYNSPLHF. CDR3 in DNA: TGTGCCAGCAGTTACGGGGGCCATTATAATTCACCCCTCCACTTT.